This T cell receptor (beta chain) was found in a study of T cells in localized non-small cell lung cancer. Study conclusions and caveats: Uninvolved adjacent lung had more T cell clonality than any other tissue, topping tumor. Detection in adjacent lung was observed for a median 57 of the top 100 tumor clones.

CDR1 is MNHNY and CDR2 is SVGAGI in the germline V gene (reference sequence). V lost 5 bases and J lost 4, with 11 bases in between. This CDR3 has 13 amino acids. Concerning this clone itself: What it recognizes is unknown.

Some clones are missing from TCRdb's copy, which holds only in-frame ones; the method was immunoSEQ multiplex PCR. The profile shows approximately 83,000 clones, 88% of them singletons. This receptor was identified in a woman aged 35 to 75 with stage I squamous cell lung carcinoma. This chain uses TRBV6-6 with TRBJ1-1; D is undetermined. This sample comprised peripheral blood, obtained before any cancer treatment. The CDR3 spells CASSPLPSTEAFF. In DNA form, the CDR3 reads TGTGCCAGCAGTCCCCTACCGTCCACTGAAGCTTTCTTT.